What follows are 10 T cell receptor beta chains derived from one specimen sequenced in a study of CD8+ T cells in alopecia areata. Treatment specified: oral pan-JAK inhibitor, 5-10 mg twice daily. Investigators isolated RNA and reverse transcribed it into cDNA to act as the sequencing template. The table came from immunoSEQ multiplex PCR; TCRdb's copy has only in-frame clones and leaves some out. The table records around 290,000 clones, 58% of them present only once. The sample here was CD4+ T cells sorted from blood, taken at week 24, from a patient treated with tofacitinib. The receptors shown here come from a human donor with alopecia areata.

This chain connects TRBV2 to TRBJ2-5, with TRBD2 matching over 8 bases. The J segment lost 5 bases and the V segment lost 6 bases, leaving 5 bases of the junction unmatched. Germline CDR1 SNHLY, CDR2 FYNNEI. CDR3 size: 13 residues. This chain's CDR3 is CASRGLVAETQYF. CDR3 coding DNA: TGTGCCAGCAGGGGACTAGTTGCGGAGACCCAGTACTTC.

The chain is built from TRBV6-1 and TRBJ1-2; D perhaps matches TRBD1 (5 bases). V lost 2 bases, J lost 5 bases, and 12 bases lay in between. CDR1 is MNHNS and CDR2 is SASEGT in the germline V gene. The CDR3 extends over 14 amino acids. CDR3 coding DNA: TGTGCCAGCAGTGAACAGGGCGCCGTTTATGGCTACACCTTC. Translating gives CASSEQGAVYGYTF.

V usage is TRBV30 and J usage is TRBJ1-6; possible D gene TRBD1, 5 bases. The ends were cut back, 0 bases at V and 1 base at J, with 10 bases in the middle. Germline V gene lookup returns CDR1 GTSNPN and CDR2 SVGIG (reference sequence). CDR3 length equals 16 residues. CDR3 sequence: CAWSVGARSYNSPLHF. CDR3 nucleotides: TGTGCCTGGAGTGTAGGGGCAAGATCCTATAATTCACCCCTCCACTTT.

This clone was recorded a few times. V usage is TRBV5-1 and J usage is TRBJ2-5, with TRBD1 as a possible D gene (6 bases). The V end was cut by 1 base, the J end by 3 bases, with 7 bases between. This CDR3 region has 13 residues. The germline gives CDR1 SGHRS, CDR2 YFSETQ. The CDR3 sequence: CASSLTGKETQYF. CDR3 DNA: TGCGCCAGCAGCTTGACAGGGAAAGAGACCCAGTACTTC.

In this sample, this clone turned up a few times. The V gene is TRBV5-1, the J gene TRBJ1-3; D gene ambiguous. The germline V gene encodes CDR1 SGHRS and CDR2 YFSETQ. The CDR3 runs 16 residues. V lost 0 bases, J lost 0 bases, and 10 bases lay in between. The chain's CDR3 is CASSLEGIRSGNTIYF. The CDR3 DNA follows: TGCGCCAGCAGCTTGGAGGGTATACGCTCTGGAAACACCATATATTTT.

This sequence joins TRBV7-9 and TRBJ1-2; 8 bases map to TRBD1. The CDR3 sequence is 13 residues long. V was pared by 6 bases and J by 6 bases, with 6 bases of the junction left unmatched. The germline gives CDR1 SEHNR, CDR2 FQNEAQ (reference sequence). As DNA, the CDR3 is TGTGCCAGCAGGACGGACAGGGACGATGGCTACACCTTC. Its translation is CASRTDRDDGYTF.

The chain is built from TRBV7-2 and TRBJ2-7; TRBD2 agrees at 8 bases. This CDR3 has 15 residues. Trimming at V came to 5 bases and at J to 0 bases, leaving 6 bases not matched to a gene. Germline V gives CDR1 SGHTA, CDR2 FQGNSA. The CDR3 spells CASSPRGGLSYEQYF. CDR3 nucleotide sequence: TGTGCCAGCAGCCCACGGGGGGGTCTCTCCTACGAGCAGTACTTC.

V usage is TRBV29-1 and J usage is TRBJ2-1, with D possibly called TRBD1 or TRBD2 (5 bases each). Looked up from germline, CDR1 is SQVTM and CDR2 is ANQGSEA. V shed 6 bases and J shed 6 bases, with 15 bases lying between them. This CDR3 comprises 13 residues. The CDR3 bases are TGCAGCGTGAAGGGGCTAGCAGGCAATGAGCAGTTCTTC. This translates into CSVKGLAGNEQFF.

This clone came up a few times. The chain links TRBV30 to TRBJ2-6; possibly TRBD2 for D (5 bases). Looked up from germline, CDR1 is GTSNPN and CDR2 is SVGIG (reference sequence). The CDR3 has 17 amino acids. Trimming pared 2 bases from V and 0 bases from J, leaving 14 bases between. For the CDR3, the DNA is TGTGCCTGGAGTAGCGGCAGCGTGCTCTCTGGGGCCAACGTCCTGACTTTC. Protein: CAWSSGSVLSGANVLTF.

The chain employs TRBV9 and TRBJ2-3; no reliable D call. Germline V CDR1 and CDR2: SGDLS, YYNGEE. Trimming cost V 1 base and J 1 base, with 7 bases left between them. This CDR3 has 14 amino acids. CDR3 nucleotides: TGTGCCAGCAGCGTAACACCTCGCACAGATACGCAGTATTTT. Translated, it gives CASSVTPRTDTQYF.